This entry is about one TCR beta chain. Its antigen target is currently unknown. No much larger clone is present one base from it, and per-base qualities are unavailable. Its CDR3 holds 13 amino acids, cysteine through phenylalanine. The CDR3 DNA has 39 bases and is translated from base 1. Trimming at the junction amounts to 7 bases on V and 3 bases on J, and the germline ends lie 13 bases apart. Reading the germline V gene gives CDR1 SQVTM and CDR2 ANQGSEA. The cohort was made up of around 720 healthy bone marrow donors. At the time of sampling, all cohort members were nominally healthy, though unrecorded immune exposures were likely present. The donor tested CMV seropositive and was one of the 289 seropositive cohort members. A peripheral blood sample was collected from each donor, and TCR beta sequencing was performed on peripheral blood mononuclear cells. The Qiagen DNeasy Blood Extraction Kit was used to extract genomic DNA from the blood cell samples.

This sample is part of a study of cytomegalovirus exposure and HLA in healthy donors (TCRdb year 2017). The study in broad terms: An earlier analysis of roughly 610 of the donors reported 276 Gb of sequence data and 95 million to 120 million unique TCR beta sequences obtained from around 170 million T cells. In an earlier analysis of 587 of the donors, high-throughput TCR beta sequencing was used to judge whether each TCR beta V gene segment behaved as functional or pseudogenic. Donor age, sex, ethnicity and CMV serostatus were collected together with the repertoire data. Every discovery cohort repertoire had been produced on one sequencing platform. HLA typing covered class I and class II loci at four-digit resolution. The study aimed to test whether cataloging public T cell receptors could reveal signatures of past pathogen exposure. A separate validation cohort of more than 100 different subjects was used in addition to the 666-subject first cohort. The genetic ancestry cluster associated with self-reported Caucasian donors included about four fifths of the 398 genotyped donors. Across around 400 genotyped donors of the cohort, an average of approximately 240,000 unique TCR beta nucleotide sequences per donor were sequenced, and approximately 19% of those sequences were non-productive. A later analysis re-analyzed previously published TCR beta repertoires from about 600 donors and added high-resolution HLA genotyping to study TCR occurrence patterns. Genome-wide SNP genotypes for about 60% of the roughly 670 donors were used in a later genetic analysis, which treated that subset as a discovery cohort. Rather than drawing on any new phenotypic data, the later analysis identified candidate immune exposures from TCR beta sequences and the way those sequences occurred across donors. The study profiled the T cell repertoires of 550 to 700 subjects by immunosequencing and related them to cytomegalovirus serostatus. A handful of DR-DQ haplotypes were handled as single units for association and clustering because linkage in the cohort was strong. The number of typed donors differed by locus: 629-630 for A, B, C, DRB1 and DQB1; approximately 520 for DQA1; 600 to 610 for DPA1; and about 450 for DPB1. Roughly 300 gigabases of sequencing data and tens of millions of unique TCR sequences were included in an early release covering about 700 HLA-typed donors. To predict cytomegalovirus infection status, the study brought together high-throughput TCR immunosequencing, statistical association of individual TCRs with disease status, and machine learning.

Overall results and qualifications from the work: Presence/absence analyses assumed roughly uniform sequencing depth across donors, an assumption that may not hold. Specific HLA alleles were associated with 16,951 TCR beta sequences at a false discovery rate of 0.05 in a later analysis. According to a later analysis, parvovirus B19, influenza, CMV and Epstein-Barr virus appeared linked to several top co-occurrence clusters. Because HLA typing was unavailable for some donors at each locus, only the typed subset was used in association tests. A later genetic analysis associated a missense DCLRE1C variant with V-gene and J-gene trimming of TCR beta chains, and an independent cohort replicated the association. A later analysis found that TCR association rates varied across HLA loci, with DRB1 alleles showing the most associated TCRs and HLA-C alleles the fewest. Most CMV-associated TCR beta chains appeared to be HLA-restricted in a later analysis, and the HLA associations seemed to be driven largely by CMV exposure. Because the 87-base-pair reads could not distinguish some IMGT-functional V segments, including TRBV6-2 and TRBV6-3, those segments were excluded. According to a later genetic analysis, donors in an Asian-associated ancestry cluster had fewer N-insertions in productive TCRs than the approximately 670-donor mean. A group of highly shared sequence variants was considered likely to be a technical artifact of the sequencing pipeline. Linkage disequilibrium might explain the correlated functional status among segregating V segments, but an unknown experimental factor could not be ruled out. The only immune exposure information available for the cohort was CMV serostatus. While some public TCRs were present in many individuals, most TCR sequences turned up only very rarely across donors. Strong co-occurrence of HLA alleles, especially DR and DQ, made assigning TCR associations to individual alleles difficult. In this cohort, only TCR beta chains were sequenced, and detectable features were limited by the absence of alpha or paired-chain data. An earlier analysis of 587 of the donors showed that most TCR beta V segments appeared in productive rearrangements either about 87% or about 30% of the time, which broadly matched IMGT annotations. A total of about 150 TCR beta chains were listed by the study as associated with cytomegalovirus. According to the authors, the approach could potentially be generalized to other disease states and immunological phenotypes. Because counts were too low, approximately 15 rarely observed V segments, including chromosome 9 orphons, were excluded from the earlier analysis of a few hundred of the donors. A later analysis found that HLA-associated TCR beta chains were more clonally expanded and had lower generation probabilities than equally common non-associated chains. A further reported finding was that TCR beta sequences accurately predicted the HLA-A and HLA-B alleles for most subjects in the first cohort. In both the original and validation cohorts, the classifier was reported to diagnose cytomegalovirus status with high specificity and sensitivity. A few of the identified cytomegalovirus-associated TCR beta chains were confirmed in vitro to be specific for cytomegalovirus antigens.

Receptors were amplified or captured by the immunoSEQ multiplex PCR assay. A mixture of 60 forward primers for TCR Vbeta segments and 13 reverse primers for TCR Jbeta segments was used in the multiplex PCR. The CDR3 region of rearranged TCR beta genes was amplified from genomic DNA by a multiplex PCR assay. Amplified TCR beta libraries were sequenced as 87-base-pair reads on the Illumina HiSeq System. The original methods were these. A later analysis tallied 75 million to 85 million unique TCR beta chains across the 666 repertoires, and approximately 11 million of those chains were shared by two or more donors. Raw reads were error-corrected and collapsed into unique sequences with a nearest-neighbor algorithm that merged closely related sequences to remove PCR and sequencing errors. V, D and J gene segments were assigned by aligning CDR3 sequences to IMGT reference sequences. Each retained sequence needed at least a six-nucleotide match to both a V gene segment and a J gene segment. Rearrangements were called productive when the CDR3 lacked stop codons and stayed in frame with V and J; all others were non-productive. CDR3 was defined according to IMGT convention as the region running from the second conserved V-encoded cysteine to the conserved J-encoded phenylalanine. The earlier analysis of more than 450 of the donors excluded sequences that lacked an unambiguous match to a single V gene segment. An earlier analysis of roughly 590 of the donors called V segments functional above 56.7% productive rearrangements and segregating when the between-donor standard deviation exceeded 5%. A statistical classification framework was built for diagnosing cytomegalovirus status from the catalog of TCR beta chain sequences. V and J gene assignment, in a later analysis, came from comparing TCR nucleotide sequences with IMGT/GENE-DB human TR gene sequences. The TCRdist pipeline was used in a later analysis to assign CDR3 sequences and most-parsimonious VDJ recombination scenarios. A later analysis defined each TCR beta chain by its CDR3 amino acid sequence plus V-gene family, and excluded reads lacking a unique V-gene family. In a later analysis, around 600 highly shared, low-generation-probability nucleotide sequences were removed to address suspected cross-contamination and a sequencing artifact. For each public chain, a later analysis derived a clonal expansion index from normalized ranks of inferred template counts within each repertoire. A later analysis computed generation probabilities with a VDJ recombination model fitted to out-of-frame rearrangements, and checked the results against IGoR. In a later analysis, TCR-TCR, TCR-HLA and TCR-CMV co-occurrence was scored with hypergeometric tests, and a repertoire-size bias correction was applied to TCR pairs. In a later analysis, false discovery rates were estimated by permuting HLA or CMV assignments 20 times. In a later analysis, co-occurring TCRs were grouped using DBSCAN, with TCRdist sequence similarity added in when clustering inside HLA-allele-positive subsets. Co-occurrence clustering excluded repertoires with fewer than 30,000 or more than 120,000 public chains, plus five with anomalous nucleotide sharing. TCRdb provides this immuneACCESS table in a form limited to in-frame rearrangements. Some clones are lacking; in checked studies, under half of them reflect an unresolved V gene, and why the rest are absent is not known. V, J and clone size reflect that table, while D and trimming were determined from the DNA. Present in this sample are some 170,000 clones, 83% of which were seen just once. The biggest ten clones account for about 4% of the sample.

Source material: PBMCs. The source is a man over 45 in good health and CMV-seropositive. The chain uses TRBV29-1 and TRBJ2-1; matching of 6 bases hints at TRBD1 as the D gene. In nucleotide form, the sequence is TGCAGCGGCGTAACGGACAGCTACAATGAGCAGTTCTTC. Its protein reads: CSGVTDSYNEQFF.